This T cell receptor beta chain was recovered during a study of CD8 T cells in Susac syndrome. Reverse transcription of 0.5 to 1 ug RNA was performed with random hexamers. MiXCR, run by TCRdb on the immunoSEQ multiplex PCR reads, gives a single entry per CDR3 protein. This table holds 130,000 to 150,000 distinct CDR3 sequences, roughly 94% found once. V lost 4 bases to trimming and J lost 10 bases; unmatched junction nucleotides: 10. CDR3 length: 14 amino acids. Germline loops: CDR1 SGHDT, CDR2 YYEEEE. Sequencing was performed on CD4+ T cells from PBMCs. The receptor comes from a human donor in good health. V is TRBV5-6 and J is TRBJ2-1; 8 bases fit TRBD2. The CDR3 sequence: CASSRPGRAREQFF. CDR3 DNA: TGTGCCAGCAGCAGGCCCGGGAGGGCCCGAGAGCAGTTCTTC.